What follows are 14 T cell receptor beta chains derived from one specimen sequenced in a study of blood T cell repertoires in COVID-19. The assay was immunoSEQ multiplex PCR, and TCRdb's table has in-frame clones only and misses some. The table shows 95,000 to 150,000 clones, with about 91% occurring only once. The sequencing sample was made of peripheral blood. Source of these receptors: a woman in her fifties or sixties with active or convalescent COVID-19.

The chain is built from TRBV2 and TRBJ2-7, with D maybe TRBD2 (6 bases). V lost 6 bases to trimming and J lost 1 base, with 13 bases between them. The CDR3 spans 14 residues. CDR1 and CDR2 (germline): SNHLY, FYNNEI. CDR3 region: CASRQAGGSYEQYF. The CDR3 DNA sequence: TGTGCCAGCAGGCAGGCCGGGGGATCCTACGAGCAGTACTTC. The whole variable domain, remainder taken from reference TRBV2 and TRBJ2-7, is EPEVTQTPSHQVTQMGQEVILRCVPISNHLYFYWYRQILGQKVEFLVSFYNNEISEKSEIFDDQFSVERPDGSNFTLKIRSTKLEDSAMYFCASRQAGGSYEQYFGPGTRLTVT.

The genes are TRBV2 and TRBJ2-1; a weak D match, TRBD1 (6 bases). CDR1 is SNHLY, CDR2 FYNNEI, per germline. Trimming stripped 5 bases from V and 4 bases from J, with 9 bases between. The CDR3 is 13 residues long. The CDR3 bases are TGTGCCAGCAGTAAAGACAGGTACAATGAGCAGTTCTTC. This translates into CASSKDRYNEQFF.

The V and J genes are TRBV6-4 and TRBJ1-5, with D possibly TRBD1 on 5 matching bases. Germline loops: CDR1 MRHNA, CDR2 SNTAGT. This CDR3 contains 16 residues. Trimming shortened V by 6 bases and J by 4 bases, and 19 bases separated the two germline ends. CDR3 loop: CASRRRLAGLNQPQHF. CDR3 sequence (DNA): TGTGCCAGCAGACGTCGATTGGCAGGGCTTAATCAGCCCCAGCATTTT.

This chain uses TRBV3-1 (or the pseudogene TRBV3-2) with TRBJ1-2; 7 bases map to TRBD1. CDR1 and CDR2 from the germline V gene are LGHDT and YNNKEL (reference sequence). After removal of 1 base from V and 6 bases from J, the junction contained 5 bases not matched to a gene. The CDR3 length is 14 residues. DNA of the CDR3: TGTGCCAGCAGCCAAGGAGACAGGGTGGATGGCTACACCTTC. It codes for CASSQGDRVDGYTF.

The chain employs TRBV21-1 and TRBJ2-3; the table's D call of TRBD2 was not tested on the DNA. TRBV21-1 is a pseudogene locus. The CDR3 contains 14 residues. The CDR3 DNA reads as TGTGCCGGCCTGAGCGGGGGCAGGACAGATACGCAGTATTTT. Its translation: CAGLSGGRTDTQYF.

The CDR3 sequence: CASRYHSGRGGETQYF. CDR3 coding DNA: TGTGCCAGCAGATACCATAGCGGGAGGGGGGGAGAGACCCAGTACTTC. The rearrangement uses TRBV2 and TRBJ2-5; TRBD2 aligns across 11 bases. Trimming cost V 6 bases and J 4 bases; bases outside gene matches: 10. Per germline, CDR1 SNHLY and CDR2 FYNNEI. The CDR3 loop spans 16 amino acids.

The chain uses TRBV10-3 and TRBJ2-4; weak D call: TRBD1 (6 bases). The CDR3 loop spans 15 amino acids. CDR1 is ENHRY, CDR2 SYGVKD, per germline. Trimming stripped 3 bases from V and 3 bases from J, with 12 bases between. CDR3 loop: CAISDEGVGKNIQYF. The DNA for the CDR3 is TGTGCCATCAGTGACGAGGGGGTTGGCAAAAACATTCAGTACTTC.

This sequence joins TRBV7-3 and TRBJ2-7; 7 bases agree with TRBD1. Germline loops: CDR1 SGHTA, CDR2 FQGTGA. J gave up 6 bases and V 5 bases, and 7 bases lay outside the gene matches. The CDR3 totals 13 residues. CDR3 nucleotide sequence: TGTGCCAGCAGCCCCAACCGACAGGGCGAGCAGTACTTC. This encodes CASSPNRQGEQYF.

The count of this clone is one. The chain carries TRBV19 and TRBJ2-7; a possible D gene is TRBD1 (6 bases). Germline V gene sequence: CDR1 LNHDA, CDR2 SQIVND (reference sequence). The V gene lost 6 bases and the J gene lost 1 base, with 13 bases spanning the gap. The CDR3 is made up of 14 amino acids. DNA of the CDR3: TGTGCCAGTAGCGTCACAGGGTTATCCTACGAGCAGTACTTC. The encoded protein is CASSVTGLSYEQYF. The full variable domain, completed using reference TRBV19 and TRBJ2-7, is DGGITQSPKYLFRKEGQNVTLSCEQNLNHDAMYWYRQDPGQGLRLIYYSQIVNDFQKGDIAEGYSVSREKKESFPLTVTSAQKNPTAFYLCASSVTGLSYEQYFGPGTRLTVT.

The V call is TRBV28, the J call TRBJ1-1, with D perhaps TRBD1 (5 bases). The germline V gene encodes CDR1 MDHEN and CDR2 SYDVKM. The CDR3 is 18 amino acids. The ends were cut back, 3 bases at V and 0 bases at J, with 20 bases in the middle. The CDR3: CASSFPLRQSPLNTEAFF. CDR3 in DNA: TGTGCCAGCAGTTTCCCCCTTCGACAGTCCCCTCTGAACACTGAAGCTTTCTTT.

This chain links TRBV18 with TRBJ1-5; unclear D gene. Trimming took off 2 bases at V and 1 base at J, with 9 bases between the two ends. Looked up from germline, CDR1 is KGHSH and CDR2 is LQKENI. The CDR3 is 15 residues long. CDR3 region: CASSPEGMSNQPQHF. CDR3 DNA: TGTGCCAGCTCACCAGAGGGTATGAGCAATCAGCCCCAGCATTTT. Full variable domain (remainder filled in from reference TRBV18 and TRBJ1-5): NAGVMQNPRHLVRRRGQEARLRCSPMKGHSHVYWYRQLPEEGLKFMVYLQKENIIDESGMPKERFSAEFPKEGPSILRIQQVVRGDSAAYFCASSPEGMSNQPQHFGDGTRLSIL.

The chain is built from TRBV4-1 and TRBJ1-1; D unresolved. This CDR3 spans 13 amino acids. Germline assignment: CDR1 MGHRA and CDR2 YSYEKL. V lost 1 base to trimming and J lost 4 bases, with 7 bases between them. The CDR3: CASSQVEATEAFF. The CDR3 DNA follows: TGCGCCAGCAGCCAAGTAGAGGCCACTGAAGCTTTCTTT.

CDR3 nucleotide sequence: TGTGCCAGTAGTATCCTCGGCTCCGGGAACAATGAGCAGTTCTTC. As protein: CASSILGSGNNEQFF. The chain uses TRBV19 and TRBJ2-1, with D tentatively TRBD2 (5 bases). The CDR3 is 15 amino acids. V lost 3 bases, J lost 5 bases, and 14 bases lay in between. From germline, CDR1 is LNHDA and CDR2 SQIVND (reference sequence).

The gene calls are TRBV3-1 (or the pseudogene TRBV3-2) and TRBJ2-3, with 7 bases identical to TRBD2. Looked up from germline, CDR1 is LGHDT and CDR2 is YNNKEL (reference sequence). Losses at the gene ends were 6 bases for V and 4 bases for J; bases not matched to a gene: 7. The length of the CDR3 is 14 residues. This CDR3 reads CASRAGTISDTQYF. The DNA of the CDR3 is TGTGCCAGCAGGGCCGGGACTATCTCAGATACGCAGTATTTT.